The 13 T cell receptor beta chains reported below all come from one sample, sequenced in a study of blood T cells in healthy people across ages. Primers used in a second PCR of roughly 6 to 12 cycles were a sample-barcoded 5' primer and a J-beta primer mix. MiXCR, applied by TCRdb to the 5' RACE reads, yields one record per CDR3 protein. This table has roughly 1.5 million distinct CDR3 sequences, approximately 43% appearing once. The source material was blood. All receptors come from a woman aged 18-29 years in good health.

This clonotype has only a few counts. V usage is TRBV7-9 and J usage is TRBJ2-1; D possibly uses TRBD1 or TRBD2 (5 bases each). In germline, CDR1 is SEHNR, CDR2 FQNEAQ (reference sequence). The CDR3 spans 16 residues. Trimming removed 2 bases at V and 3 bases at J, with 14 bases between. The CDR3 loop reads CASSLWDAGYYNEQFF. The CDR3 DNA is TGTGCCAGCAGCTTATGGGACGCAGGATACTACAATGAGCAGTTCTTC.

V and J are TRBV12-3 or TRBV12-4 and TRBJ2-3; D remains ambiguous. V shed 7 bases and J shed 0 bases, with 17 bases lying between them. The CDR3 consists of 16 residues. The CDR3 spells CASTIAGPLSTDTQYF. In DNA form, the CDR3 reads TGTGCCAGCACTATAGCTGGGCCTTTAAGCACAGATACGCAGTATTTT.

Only a few counts were recorded for this clonotype. The gene calls are TRBV11-2 and TRBJ2-3; D remains ambiguous. CDR3 length equals 14 residues. The V gene's germline CDR1 is SGHAT and CDR2 FQNNGV. V was clipped by 2 bases and J by 6 bases, with 12 bases between them. The CDR3 DNA is TGTGCCAGCAGCTTATGGCAAAGCGCGGATACGCAGTATTTT. This encodes CASSLWQSADTQYF.

This clonotype was seen only once. This rearrangement joins TRBV20-1 to TRBJ2-1; D possibly corresponds to TRBD1 (7 bases). V dropped 0 bases and J dropped 2 bases, with 11 bases sitting between them. The CDR3 is 15 amino acids. Germline-derived CDR1 and CDR2 are DFQATT and SNEGSKA (reference sequence). The CDR3 region is CSARDQGGPYNEQFF. CDR3 coding DNA: TGCAGTGCTAGAGATCAGGGGGGACCCTACAATGAGCAGTTCTTC.

V gene TRBV27 combines with J gene TRBJ2-3, with a tentative D call TRBD2 (5 bases). The CDR3 has 16 amino acids. The V and J ends lost 5 bases and 7 bases respectively, with 22 bases between them. CDR1 is MNHEY, CDR2 SMNVEV, per germline (reference sequence). The CDR3 sequence: CASSPSTQPSHNTQYF. The CDR3 DNA is TGTGCCAGCAGTCCTAGCACCCAACCTTCACATAATACGCAGTATTTT.

For this clonotype: A much larger clone lies a single base off, so this may be a read error. This chain joins TRBV12-3 or TRBV12-4 and TRBJ1-5; 8 bases are shared with TRBD1. CDR3 length equals 11 residues. V lost 11 bases, J lost 15 bases, and 12 bases stayed unmatched. CDR3 in DNA: TGTGCCGGTACCCTGGGACAGGTAATGCATTTT. It specifies CAGTLGQVMHF.

V gene TRBV27 combines with J gene TRBJ1-5; D not resolved. The CDR3 totals 15 residues. Trimming took off 2 bases at V and 0 bases at J, with 8 bases between the two ends. Germline CDR1 reads MNHEY; CDR2 reads SMNVEV (reference sequence). This CDR3 is CASSLMPHSNQPQHF. The CDR3 coding sequence is TGTGCCAGCAGTTTAATGCCTCATAGCAATCAGCCCCAGCATTTT.

V and J are TRBV5-1 and TRBJ1-5; D remains unclear. Germline CDR1 reads SGHRS; CDR2 reads YFSETQ. The CDR3 runs 14 residues. Trimming took 1 base from V and 2 from J, leaving 7 bases between them. The CDR3 reads CASSLSGCNQPQHF. In DNA form, the CDR3 reads TGCGCCAGCAGCTTGAGCGGGTGCAATCAGCCCCAGCATTTT.

This clonotype has just a few counts. The V and J genes are TRBV4-3 and TRBJ2-1; TRBD2 matches 8 bases. V was clipped by 0 bases and J by 7 bases; unmatched bases: 8. The CDR3 is made up of 16 amino acids. The V gene's germline CDR1 is LGHNA and CDR2 YSLEER. CDR3 in amino acids: CASSQDRRGGLNEQFF. The CDR3 DNA is TGCGCCAGCAGCCAAGATCGCCGGGGGGGGTTGAATGAGCAGTTCTTC.

The chain links TRBV4-3 to TRBJ1-2; TRBD1 aligns across 7 bases. Germline CDR1 reads LGHNA; CDR2 reads YSLEER. This CDR3 is 15 amino acids long. With V trimmed by 1 base and J by 4 bases, 6 bases remained unmatched. CDR3 loop: CASSQVRGQLYGYTF. The CDR3 DNA is TGCGCCAGCAGCCAAGTTAGGGGACAGCTCTATGGCTACACCTTC.

V usage is TRBV20-1 and J usage is TRBJ2-3, with 12 bases that match TRBD2. The CDR3 length is 15 residues. J was trimmed by 6 bases and V by 3 bases; bases with no gene match: 7. Germline loops: CDR1 DFQATT, CDR2 SNEGSKA (reference sequence). The CDR3 DNA is TGCAGTGCTAGGGAACTAGCGGGAGGCGGGGATACGCAGTATTTT. This sequence encodes CSARELAGGGDTQYF.

The chain recombines TRBV5-1 with TRBJ1-3; perhaps TRBD1 as D (6 bases). V lost 7 bases, J lost 0 bases, and 14 bases lay in between. CDR3 size: 15 residues. CDR1 and CDR2 from the germline V gene are SGHRS and YFSETQ. The CDR3 spells CASCRDTSSGNTIYF. For the CDR3, the DNA is TGCGCCAGCTGCCGGGACACTAGCTCTGGAAACACCATATATTTT. Full variable domain (missing parts from reference TRBV5-1 and TRBJ1-3): KAGVTQTPRYLIKTRGQQVTLSCSPISGHRSVSWYQQTPGQGLQFLFEYFSETQRNKGNFPGRFSGRQFSNSRSEMNVSTLELGDSALYLCASCRDTSSGNTIYFGEGSWLTVV.

This clonotype was counted ten times or more. This chain connects TRBV3-1 to TRBJ2-7, with 15 nucleotides matching TRBD2. CDR1 and CDR2 from the germline V gene are LGHDT and YNNKEL (reference sequence). The length of the CDR3 is 13 residues. CDR3: CASGTSGRYEQYF. The DNA for the CDR3 is TGTGCATCCGGGACTAGCGGGAGGTACGAGCAGTACTTC.